This TCR beta chain emerged from a study of cytomegalovirus exposure and HLA in healthy donors. Notes on the study in general: The study put 150 to 200 TCR beta chains on its list as cytomegalovirus-associated.

TCRdb keeps only in-frame clones here, not all; method: immunoSEQ multiplex PCR. The data show some 83,000 clones, roughly 94% seen once. In regard to this clone: What it binds is unknown.

The CDR3 runs to 15 residues. The V gene's germline CDR1 is MNHEY and CDR2 SVGAGI. V was clipped by 7 bases and J by 2 bases; unmatched bases: 9. Sequenced material: PBMCs. The clonotype originates from a woman younger than 30 in good health and CMV-seronegative. The gene calls are TRBV6-5 and TRBJ2-5; the match to TRBD2 covers 8 bases. CDR3 sequence: CASTRTVAGQETQYF. The CDR3 DNA is TGTGCCAGCACCCGGACGGTAGCGGGACAAGAGACCCAGTACTTC.